These T cell receptor beta chains were read from a single sample in a study of blood T cell repertoires in COVID-19. Using immunoSEQ multiplex PCR, the repertoire was profiled, and TCRdb retains in-frame clones only, with some absent. The data contain more than 85,000 clones, 75% to 80% of them singletons. The sample comprised peripheral blood. The source is a woman over 75 with active or convalescent COVID-19. Each CDR3 is given with its conserved first and last residue. A D gene is named only where the DNA matches it firmly. The size of a clone is reported for some rows only, either as once, few or many, or as a class for expanded clones.

j_call d_call v_call clone_size cdr3_nt cdr3_aa
TRBJ1-6 - TRBV13 - TGTGCCAGCAGCTCGTACAGGGATGCCCTCTTTAATTCACCCCTCCACTTT CASSSYRDALFNSPLHF
TRBJ1-2 TRBD1 TRBV7-3 - TGTGCCAGCAGCTTAACGGGCAGGGGGAGTGACTATGGCTACACCTTC CASSLTGRGSDYGYTF
TRBJ2-7 - TRBV7-9 - TGTGCCAGCAGCTTATTCGGGGACACCTCCTACGAGCAGTACTTC CASSLFGDTSYEQYF
TRBJ2-1 TRBD1 TRBV18 - TGTGCCAGCTCCCACAGACAGGGGGTATACAATGAGCAGTTCTTC CASSHRQGVYNEQFF
TRBJ2-1 TRBD2 TRBV2 - TGTGCCAGCATTTTTAAGTCTAGCGGGAGGGTCGACAATGAGCAGTTCTTC CASIFKSSGRVDNEQFF
TRBJ1-1 - TRBV27 - TGTGCCAGCAGTTTAGGGGGCGGGACTGAAGCTTTCTTT CASSLGGGTEAFF
TRBJ1-2 - TRBV6-5 - TGTGCCAGCAGTTACTCGCAGGGAAACTATGGCTACACCTTC CASSYSQGNYGYTF
TRBJ2-1 - TRBV28 once TGTGCCAGCAGACCCGGGGGATTCTTAAATGAGCAGTTCTTC CASRPGGFLNEQFF
TRBJ2-5 TRBD1 TRBV2 - TGTGCCAGCAGGGAGACAGGGCCCAACCTGGAGACCCAGTACTTC CASRETGPNLETQYF
TRBJ1-1 TRBD1 TRBV7-9 - TGTGCCAGCAGCTTAGCCTTACAACACAGGGGGCCTGAAGCTTTCTTT CASSLALQHRGPEAFF
TRBJ2-1 TRBD2 TRBV25-1 - TGTGCCAGCAGTCTAGCGGGAGGGTCCTACAATGAGCAGTTCTTC CASSLAGGSYNEQFF
TRBJ2-7 TRBD2 TRBV5-5 few TGTGCCAGCAGCTTCCTAGCGGGAGTGGGGACCCACGAGCAGTACTTC CASSFLAGVGTHEQYF
TRBJ1-5 - TRBV28 - TGTGCCAGCAGTTTAGGTATGGGAAGAGGAGGTCAGCCCCAGCATTTT CASSLGMGRGGQPQHF
TRBJ2-2 TRBD2 TRBV4-1 - TGCGCCAGCAGCGCTAGCGGGAGGGCCTCTGGCACCGGGGAGCTGTTTTTT CASSASGRASGTGELFF
TRBJ2-3 TRBD2 TRBV11-2 - TGTGCCAGCAGCTTAGGCAGCGGGATCATGAGTACGCAGTATTTT CASSLGSGIMSTQYF
TRBJ1-1 - TRBV18 - TGTGCCAGCTCACCACTTAGATCGAACACTGAAGCTTTCTTT CASSPLRSNTEAFF
TRBJ1-1 TRBD1 TRBV2 - TGTGCCAGCGTCGACAGGGGGAACACTGAAGCTTTCTTT CASVDRGNTEAFF
TRBJ1-3 - TRBV18 once TGTGCCAGCTCCCCAGACAACTCTGGAAACACCATATATTTT CASSPDNSGNTIYF
TRBJ2-7 TRBD2 TRBV13 few TGTGCCAGCAGCCGAGCGGGAGCCTACGAGCAGTACTTC CASSRAGAYEQYF
TRBJ2-7 TRBD2 TRBV29-1 - TGCAGCGTGTGGGGGGGGAGCTCCTACGAGCAGTACTTC CSVWGGSSYEQYF
TRBJ1-5 TRBD1 TRBV2 - TGTGCCAGCAGCCCGGGACAGAGCAACAATCAGCCCCAGCATTTT CASSPGQSNNQPQHF
TRBJ2-3 TRBD2 TRBV6-2/TRBV6-3 - TGTGCCAGCAGTTACCCCTTAGCGGGAGCAGATACGCAGTATTTT CASSYPLAGADTQYF
TRBJ2-1 - TRBV12-1 - TGTGCCAGCCCTAGCGGGAATTTGGGCAATGAGCAGTTCTTC CASPSGNLGNEQFF
TRBJ1-5 - TRBV27 - TGTGCCAGCAGTTTATCTTTTTCCAGGGTTGATCAGCCCCAGCATTTT CASSLSFSRVDQPQHF
TRBJ2-7 TRBD2 TRBV2 few TGTGCCAGCAGTGAAGTACTGGCGGGAGGGCCCTACGAGCAGTACTTC CASSEVLAGGPYEQYF
TRBJ1-2 TRBD1 TRBV6-5 - TGTGCCAGCAGCCGGACAGGTCCTAAGTATGGCTACACCTTC CASSRTGPKYGYTF
TRBJ2-7 - TRBV6-5 - TGTGCCAGCAGTCAAATGAACAACTACGAGCAGTACTTC CASSQMNNYEQYF
TRBJ1-6 - TRBV6-6 - TGTGCCAGCAGTTTAAATGGACAGATGAATTCACCCCTCCACTTT CASSLNGQMNSPLHF
TRBJ2-2 TRBD2 TRBV3-1/TRBV3-2 - TGTGCCAGCAGCCAAGCCGGGACTACGAACACCGGGGAGCTGTTTTTT CASSQAGTTNTGELFF
TRBJ2-1 - TRBV7-7 once TGTGCTAGCAGCTTTCAAGTCGCGGATGAGCAGTTCTTC CASSFQVADEQFF
TRBJ2-5 - TRBV29-1 - TGCAGCGTCTCGCAGGTTGAAACGACCCAGTACTTC CSVSQVETTQYF
TRBJ2-7 TRBD1 TRBV18 few TGTGCCAGCTCACCACGTACAGGGGGCTACGAGCAGTACTTC CASSPRTGGYEQYF
TRBJ1-1 TRBD1 TRBV4-3 - TGCGCCAGCAGCCAATACCCCGGGACAGAGATTGAAGCTTTCTTT CASSQYPGTEIEAFF
TRBJ2-3 - TRBV14 - TGTGCCAGCAGCCAAGATTTCACTATTAGCGGCACAGATACGCAGTATTTT CASSQDFTISGTDTQYF
TRBJ2-1 TRBD2 TRBV4-2 once TGTGCCAGCAGCCAGGGCGGTATAGCGGGAGGGTACAATGAGCAGTTCTTC CASSQGGIAGGYNEQFF
TRBJ2-1 TRBD2 TRBV7-3 - TGTGCCAGCAGCCTCCACGGGACTAGTTACGGGGGTGGGAATGAGCAGTTCTTC CASSLHGTSYGGGNEQFF
TRBJ2-1 TRBD1 TRBV7-9 - TGTGCCAGCAGCTTGTGGGACAGGGCCTACAATGAGCAGTTCTTC CASSLWDRAYNEQFF
TRBJ1-2 - TRBV5-1 - TGCGCCAGCAGCTTTGCCCAGGGGAGTAATGGCTACACCTTC CASSFAQGSNGYTF
TRBJ1-1 TRBD1 TRBV5-1 - TGCGCCAGCAGCTTGGACGGACAGGGAGAAGCTTTCTTT CASSLDGQGEAFF
TRBJ2-3 TRBD2 TRBV5-1 once TGCGCCAGCAGCTTGGACGCCCTCGGGACTAGTCCAGATACGCAGTATTTT CASSLDALGTSPDTQYF
TRBJ2-2 TRBD2 TRBV5-4 - TGTGCCAGCAGCTTGGAGGCGGGACGGGGGGGGCTGTTTTTT CASSLEAGRGGLFF
TRBJ2-2 - TRBV10-1 - TGCGCCAGCAGTCCCCGGGTGGGGGGAACCGGGGAGCTGTTTTTT CASSPRVGGTGELFF
TRBJ1-1 - TRBV6-4 few TGTGCCAGCAGTGTAGGTCTCGGGGATGAAGCTTTCTTT CASSVGLGDEAFF
TRBJ2-1 TRBD2 TRBV10-1 few TGCGCCAGCAGTGAGTCTATGACTAGCGGGCGAGGTGACAATGAGCAGTTCTTC CASSESMTSGRGDNEQFF
TRBJ2-7 - TRBV6-2/TRBV6-3 few TGTGCCAGCAGCCCCCCCGGCAGGGAACGCGAGCAGTACTTC CASSPPGREREQYF
TRBJ2-2 - TRBV4-1 few TGCGCCAGCAGCGAAACTCGTCCTATCACCGGGGAGCTGTTTTTT CASSETRPITGELFF
TRBJ2-5 TRBD1 TRBV24-1 - TGTGCCACCAGTGAACCTACAGGGGACGGGGAGACCCAGTACTTC CATSEPTGDGETQYF
TRBJ2-5 - TRBV5-1 once TGCGCCAGCAGCCCGGGACATGGGGAGACCCAGTACTTC CASSPGHGETQYF
TRBJ2-7 TRBD1 TRBV29-1 - TGCAGCGTCCGGGACAGGGTTTCGTACGAGCAGTACTTC CSVRDRVSYEQYF
TRBJ2-3 - TRBV5-1 - TGCGCCAGCAGCTTGTTGCCCAAGATGAGTTCAGATACGCAGTATTTT CASSLLPKMSSDTQYF
TRBJ1-1 - TRBV25-1 - TGTGCCAGCAGTGATATGGCAGAAGCTTTCTTT CASSDMAEAFF
TRBJ2-7 TRBD1 TRBV4-1 - TGCGCCAGCAGCCCGTGGGGACAGGGGGCGCAAGAGCAGTACTTC CASSPWGQGAQEQYF
TRBJ2-3 TRBD2 TRBV6-5 - TGTGCCAGCGTAAGCGGGGATTACACAGATACGCAGTATTTT CASVSGDYTDTQYF
TRBJ2-3 TRBD2 TRBV19 - TGTGCCAGTAGTATAGCGCGGACTAGCCACGAGGGAGATACGCAGTATTTT CASSIARTSHEGDTQYF